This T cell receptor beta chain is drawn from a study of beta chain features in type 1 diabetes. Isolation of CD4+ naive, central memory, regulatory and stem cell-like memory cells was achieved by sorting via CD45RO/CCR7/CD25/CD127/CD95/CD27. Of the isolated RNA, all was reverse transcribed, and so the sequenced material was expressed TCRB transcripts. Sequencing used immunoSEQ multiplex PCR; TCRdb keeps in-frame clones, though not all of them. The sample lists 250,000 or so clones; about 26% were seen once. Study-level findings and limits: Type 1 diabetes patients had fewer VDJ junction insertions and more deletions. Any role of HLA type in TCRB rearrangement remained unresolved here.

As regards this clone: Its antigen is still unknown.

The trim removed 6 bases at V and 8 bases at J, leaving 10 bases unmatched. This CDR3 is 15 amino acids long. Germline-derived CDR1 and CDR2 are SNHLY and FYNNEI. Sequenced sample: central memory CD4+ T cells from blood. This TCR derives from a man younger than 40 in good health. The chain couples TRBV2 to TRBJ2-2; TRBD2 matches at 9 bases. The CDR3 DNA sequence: TGTGCCAGCAGCGTAGCGGGGGCTAGTCTGGGGGAGCTGTTTTTT. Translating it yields CASSVAGASLGELFF.